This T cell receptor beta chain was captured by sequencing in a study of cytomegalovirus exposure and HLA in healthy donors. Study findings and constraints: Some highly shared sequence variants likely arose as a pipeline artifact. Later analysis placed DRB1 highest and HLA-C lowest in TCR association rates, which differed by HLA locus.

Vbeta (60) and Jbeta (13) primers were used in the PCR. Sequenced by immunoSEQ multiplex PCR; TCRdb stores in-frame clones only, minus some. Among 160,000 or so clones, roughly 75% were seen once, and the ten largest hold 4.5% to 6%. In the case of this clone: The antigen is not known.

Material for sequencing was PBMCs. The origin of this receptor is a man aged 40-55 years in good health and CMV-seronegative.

CDR3 loop: CASSRRLAENYEQYF. In nucleotides, the CDR3 is TGCGCCAGCAGCCGGCGACTAGCGGAAAACTACGAGCAGTACTTC. The V and J genes are TRBV4-1 and TRBJ2-7, with TRBD2 identical over 9 bases. With 4 bases clipped from V and 3 bases from J, the junction kept 7 bases outside the gene matches. CDR1 and CDR2 (germline): MGHRA, YSYEKL. CDR3 length: 15 residues.